This TCR beta chain was recorded in a study of cytomegalovirus exposure and HLA in healthy donors. Study-wide background: Of the donors genotyped, approximately 400 in all, about 80% fell in the Caucasian-associated ancestry cluster. Study-level findings and limits: 87-base-pair reads could not separate some V segments, including TRBV6-2 and TRBV6-3.

V dropped 5 bases and J dropped 4; count of bases not matched to a gene: 10. Per the germline V gene, CDR1 is SGHTA and CDR2 is FQGNSA. The CDR3 covers 15 residues. Both 60 Vbeta primers and 13 Jbeta primers went into the PCR. TCRdb's table, derived via immunoSEQ multiplex PCR, lists solely in-frame clones and lacks some. The sample yields approximately 170,000 clones, around 72% seen once. Worth noting for this clone: Its antigen is not known.

V and J are TRBV7-2 and TRBJ1-2, with 7 bases fitting TRBD1. Sequencing was done on a sample of PBMCs. This clonotype was sampled from a man in his fifties in good health and CMV-seronegative. The CDR3 DNA sequence: TGTGCCAGCAGCCCAGACAGGGCGAGCGGCTATGGCTACACCTTC. It translates to CASSPDRASGYGYTF.